This T cell receptor beta chain was retrieved from a study of T-cell memory formation after mild COVID-19. This clonotype was counted between two and nine times. The antigen is not known. The CDR3 covers 14 residues. The germline CDR1 and CDR2 sequences are LGHNA and YSLEER. With 3 bases removed from V and 7 bases from J, the gap between germline ends came to 13 bases. From the 5' RACE reads, TCRdb called clonotypes with MiXCR, one entry per CDR3 protein. The table lists about 140,000 distinct CDR3 sequences, about 14% of them singletons. Study outcomes and limitations: Contracting clones, day 15 to 85, had balanced CD4/CD8, and later expanders favored CD4+. CD4+ clones that contracted lay mainly in CM and EM; CD8+ ones lay in EMRA.

The sequenced material came from PBMCs or a T cell subset sorted from them (not recorded which). This chain joins TRBV4-3 and TRBJ2-1; D gene unclear. The clonotype originates from an adult woman who had mild COVID-19 (a few samples of this study predate the infection). Cell type and time point are not known. The CDR3 bases are TGCGCCAGCAGCCAGGCCCCAGGACGGAATGAGCAGTTCTTC. It yields the protein CASSQAPGRNEQFF.